This T cell receptor beta chain originates from a study of cytomegalovirus exposure and HLA in healthy donors. Study-wide results and limits: No immune exposure information besides CMV serostatus was available.

A word on this clone: Its cognate antigen is unknown.

The study ran its PCR with 60 Vbeta and 13 Jbeta primers. The method was immunoSEQ multiplex PCR; TCRdb's version includes in-frame clones alone and lacks a portion of them. Among roughly 83,000 clones, approximately 75% were seen once, and the ten largest hold more than 3.5%. Sequencing was carried out using PBMCs. The clonotype originates from a man aged 55 to 70 in good health and CMV-seronegative.

The CDR3 sequence is CASSPDWKAVQYF. For the CDR3, the DNA is TGCGCCAGCAGTCCGGACTGGAAAGCGGTGCAGTATTTT. This chain links TRBV5-1 with TRBJ2-3; maybe TRBD2 (5 bases). CDR3 size: 13 residues. Trimming stripped 5 bases from V and 11 bases from J, with 18 bases between. The germline V gene has CDR1 SGHRS and CDR2 YFSETQ.